Below, 5 T cell receptor beta chains from the same sample are listed, as sequenced in a study of T cell responses to AZD1222 COVID-19 vaccine. TCRdb keeps only in-frame clones here, not all; method: immunoSEQ multiplex PCR. This table lists about 140,000 clones. The sample consisted of peripheral blood. The receptors originated from an adult in good health.

The CDR3: CASSLAGGGSTDTQYF. The CDR3 bases are TGTGCCAGCAGCTTAGCGGGGGGCGGTAGCACAGATACGCAGTATTTT. J is TRBJ2-3 and V is TRBV7-3; 8 bases are shared with TRBD2. This CDR3 region has 16 residues. Germline V gene lookup returns CDR1 SGHTA and CDR2 FQGTGA. V gave up 2 bases and J gave up 0 bases; unmatched junction bases: 4.

The chain carries TRBV6-5 and TRBJ1-1, with unresolved D. Trimming removed 6 bases at V and 5 bases at J, with 13 bases between. This CDR3 comprises 13 residues. Germline V gives CDR1 MNHEY, CDR2 SVGAGI. The CDR3: CASSFQKQTEAFF. The DNA for the CDR3 is TGTGCCAGCAGCTTTCAAAAACAGACTGAAGCTTTCTTT.

V and J are TRBV11-2 and TRBJ1-6; D is uncertain. Germline V gene lookup returns CDR1 SGHAT and CDR2 FQNNGV. CDR3 length: 13 amino acids. The V end lost 2 bases, the J end lost 7 bases, and 6 bases lay between the germline ends. The DNA of the CDR3 is TGTGCCAGCAGCTTAAGGCTAAATTCACCCCTCCACTTT. This codes for CASSLRLNSPLHF.

The chain is built from TRBV7-3 and TRBJ2-1, with D tentatively TRBD1 or TRBD2 (5 bases each). The CDR3 length is 15 residues. The germline gives CDR1 SGHTA, CDR2 FQGTGA. The germline V and J ends were trimmed by 5 bases and 8 bases, with 19 bases remaining between them. CDR3 nucleotides: TGTGCCAGCAGCCCTACCGGGACCATGGGGCATGAGCAGTTCTTC. It yields the protein CASSPTGTMGHEQFF.

The genes are TRBV5-1 and TRBJ2-7; 8 positions agree with TRBD1. The CDR3 has 15 amino acids. Germline lookup yields CDR1 SGHRS and CDR2 YFSETQ. The V gene end was trimmed by 5 bases and the J gene end by 2 bases; junction bases not matched to a gene: 9. As DNA, the CDR3 is TGCGCCAGCAGTTTTACAGGGGGAACACCCTACGAGCAGTACTTC. As protein: CASSFTGGTPYEQYF.